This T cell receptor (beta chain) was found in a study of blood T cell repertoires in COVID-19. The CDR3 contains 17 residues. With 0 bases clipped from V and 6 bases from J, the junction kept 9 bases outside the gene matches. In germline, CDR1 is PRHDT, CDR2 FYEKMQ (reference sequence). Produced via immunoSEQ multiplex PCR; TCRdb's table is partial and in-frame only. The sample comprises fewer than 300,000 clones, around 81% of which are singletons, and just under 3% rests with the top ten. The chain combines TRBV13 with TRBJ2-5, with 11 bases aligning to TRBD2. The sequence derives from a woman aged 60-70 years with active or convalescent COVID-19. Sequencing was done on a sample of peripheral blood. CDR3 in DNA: TGTGCCAGCAGCTTAGGGCCCACTAGCGGGGGCGGAAAGACCCAGTACTTC. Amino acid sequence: CASSLGPTSGGGKTQYF.